This T cell receptor beta chain was captured by sequencing in a study of beta chain features in type 1 diabetes. Turning to the study itself: Over all samples combined, more than 90,000,000 sorted cells were examined. Study-wide results and caveats: Type 1 diabetes patients showed a moderate but significant shortening of TCRB CDR3s in all four CD4+ subsets. Relative to healthy donors, patients appeared to have naive, central memory and Treg TCRB repertoires that were more similar.

With regard to this clone: The antigen remains unidentified.

The CDR3 is made up of 13 amino acids. V dropped 8 bases and J dropped 6 bases, with 15 bases sitting between them. Looked up from germline, CDR1 is SGHAT and CDR2 is FQNNGV. Expressed TCRB transcripts were sequenced because the isolated RNA had all been reverse transcribed beforehand. Average reads for naive, central memory and regulatory T cell samples were about 3.57 million. This table comes from immunoSEQ multiplex PCR, and its TCRdb copy is limited to in-frame clones, with some not included. The profile covers some 350,000 clones, with approximately 15% appearing a single time and 0.013% to 0.015% taken by the ten largest. Central memory, naive, regulatory and stem cell-like memory CD4+ cells were sorted by CD45RO/CCR7/CD25/CD127/CD95/CD27.

The receptor's source is a woman aged 18-35 years with type 1 diabetes. Sequenced input: naive CD4+ T cells from blood. The V call is TRBV11-2, the J call TRBJ2-3; D is unresolved. The CDR3, as DNA: TGTGCCAGCCTATGGGCCCCTGACGATACGCAGTATTTT. This encodes CASLWAPDDTQYF.